This T cell receptor beta chain comes out of a study of regulatory T cells in long-lasting Graves disease. CDR3 regions were amplified by Arm-PCR using iRepertoire HTBI primers to build TCR beta libraries. Per the original methods: Across samples, more than 55 TRBV and about 15 TRBJ segments were found. TCRdb re-called the multiplex PCR reads through MiXCR, storing one row per CDR3 protein. TCRdb, rather than the study authors, made the V and J calls. The sample lists roughly 320,000 distinct CDR3 sequences; approximately 16% were seen once. This clonotype showed up many times. Germline CDR1 reads SGHTA; CDR2 reads FQGNSA. After removal of 5 bases from V and 7 bases from J, the junction contained 8 bases not matched to a gene. This CDR3 spans 14 amino acids. Noted time point: newly diagnosed GD, antithyroid drugs for less than 3 months. PBMC RNA served as the TCR library source. Another study also made use of these data, one on T cells in Graves' hyperthyroidism and ophthalmopathy. That study reports: No progression to ophthalmopathy during 18 months of follow-up defined stable disease.

Source: peripheral blood mononuclear cells (PBMCs), taken at new diagnosis, from a patient treated with antithyroid drugs. The chain has TRBV7-2 and TRBJ2-3; 8 bases map to TRBD1. The receptor comes from a man between 40 and 49 years old with Graves disease. CDR3 nucleotide sequence: TGTGCCAGCAGCCGGGACAGGTTTACCTATACGCAGTATTTT. Its protein product is CASSRDRFTYTQYF.